This record covers a single TCR beta chain. Its target is not known. This entry is derived from a study of T-cell reconstitution after alpha-beta-depleted transplantation in children. Regarding the study as a whole: T-cell numbers and diversity, one year after transplant, stemmed largely from T cells that were newly produced.

Trimming removed 7 bases from V and 3 bases from J; junction bases left unmatched: 3. The CDR3 contains 11 residues. Germline V CDR1 and CDR2: DFQATT, SNEGSKA (reference sequence). Researchers prepared the TCRbeta library using unique molecular identifiers, the study reports. TCRdb called the PCR reads again in MiXCR, with one record for every CDR3 protein. Found here are hundreds of thousands of distinct CDR3 sequences, 10% to 15% of them singletons; the top ten hold roughly 2.3%. Material: PBMCs, mostly from graft donor cells, obtained 360 days after TCRalphabeta/CD19-depleted stem cell transplant. The clonotype comes from a male patient under 18 who had a stem cell transplant for acute myeloid leukemia, so the T cells may come from the graft donor. The chain joins TRBV20-1 to TRBJ2-7, with 7 positions matching TRBD2. CDR3 region: CSGSGIYEQYF. CDR3 coding DNA: TGCAGTGGCAGCGGGATCTACGAGCAGTACTTC.